The 24 T cell receptor beta chains listed next were all sequenced from one sample in a study of regulatory T cells in long-lasting Graves disease. Arm-PCR of CDR3 regions with iRepertoire HTBI primers generated TCR beta libraries. TCRdb used MiXCR to reprocess the multiplex PCR reads, holding one entry per CDR3 protein. The sample holds around 500,000 distinct CDR3 sequences, roughly a sixth seen once. Noted time point: newly diagnosed GD, antithyroid drugs for less than 3 months. Following extraction of RNA from PBMCs, that RNA was used to make the TCR library. The same sample was also studied in work on T cells in Graves' hyperthyroidism and ophthalmopathy.

Sequencing used peripheral blood mononuclear cells (PBMCs), obtained at new diagnosis, from a patient treated with antithyroid drugs. Every receptor here comes from a woman aged 35-65 years with Graves disease.

The table lists this clonotype with many counts. The V and J genes are TRBV20-1 and TRBJ1-4; unclear D gene. The length of the CDR3 is 13 residues. Trimming took 3 bases from V and 0 from J, leaving 5 bases between them. Germline values: CDR1 DFQATT, CDR2 SNEGSKA (reference sequence). The CDR3 DNA reads as TGCAGTGCTAGTCAGCCAACTAATGAAAAACTGTTTTTT. Translated, it gives CSASQPTNEKLFF.

This clonotype was recorded at least ten times. The V call is TRBV28, the J call TRBJ1-2, with D possibly being TRBD1 (5 bases). With 4 bases removed from V and 8 bases from J, the gap between germline ends came to 17 bases. Germline V gene lookup returns CDR1 MDHEN and CDR2 SYDVKM. This CDR3 is built from 14 residues. CDR3 residues: CASSSQGEGPGYTF. The CDR3 DNA reads as TGTGCCAGCAGTTCCCAGGGAGAAGGGCCCGGCTACACCTTC.

In its sample, this clonotype was seen many times. The CDR3 protein is CARGGPFRDEQFF. For the CDR3, the DNA is TGTGCCAGGGGGGGACCTTTTAGGGATGAGCAGTTCTTC. V gene TRBV2 combines with J gene TRBJ2-1; D might be TRBD2 (6 bases). In germline, CDR1 is SNHLY, CDR2 FYNNEI. This CDR3 is built from 13 residues. V shed 9 bases and J shed 8 bases, with 17 bases lying between them.

This clonotype was seen many times. The V call is TRBV2, the J call TRBJ1-2, with no clear D. Germline lookup yields CDR1 SNHLY and CDR2 FYNNEI. The CDR3 has 14 amino acids. Trimming stripped 3 bases from V and 7 bases from J, with 15 bases between. CDR3 region: CASSDSHRPSGYTF. DNA for the CDR3: TGTGCCAGCAGTGACTCGCACCGCCCTAGTGGCTACACCTTC.

There are many counts of this clonotype. CDR3 region: CASSPTGSRDSPLHF. The CDR3, as DNA: TGTGCCAGCAGCCCGACAGGTAGTAGGGATTCACCCCTCCACTTT. J is TRBJ1-6 and V is TRBV7-2; the D gene is possibly TRBD1 (6 bases). Trimming removed 5 bases at V and 8 bases at J, with 16 bases between. The CDR3 has 15 amino acids. Germline V CDR1 and CDR2: SGHTA, FQGNSA.

This clonotype was found many times. V and J are TRBV18 and TRBJ1-2; D ambiguous. The CDR3 has 15 amino acids. Looked up from germline, CDR1 is KGHSH and CDR2 is LQKENI. Between the trimmed V and J ends, which lost 3 bases and 7 bases, there was a span of 18 bases. This CDR3 is CASSPSGPSAGGYTF. CDR3 in DNA: TGTGCCAGCTCACCGAGCGGCCCTTCTGCTGGTGGCTACACCTTC.

This clonotype was seen ten or more times. The chain combines TRBV28 with TRBJ2-5, with D perhaps TRBD2 (6 bases). CDR3 length: 16 residues. The germline gives CDR1 MDHEN, CDR2 SYDVKM. V shed 0 bases and J shed 4 bases, with 15 bases lying between them. The CDR3 loop is CASSLWLGEAGETQYF. CDR3 in DNA: TGTGCCAGCAGTTTATGGTTAGGGGAAGCGGGAGAGACCCAGTACTTC.

This clonotype was found many times. V gene TRBV5-6 combines with J gene TRBJ2-1, with no clear D. The V gene's germline CDR1 is SGHDT and CDR2 YYEEEE. The V end lost 1 base, the J end lost 2 bases, and 10 bases lay between the germline ends. CDR3 length: 15 amino acids. In nucleotides, the CDR3 is TGTGCCAGCAGCTTGTGGGCAGCAGCCTACAATGAGCAGTTCTTC. It specifies CASSLWAAAYNEQFF.

About this clonotype itself: A read error may produce the germline difference seen at one junction end. The V call is TRBV7-6, the J call TRBJ2-7, with 8 bases lining up with TRBD2. Germline V gene data show CDR1 as SGHVS and CDR2 as FNYEAQ. The CDR3 spans 16 residues. CDR3 DNA sequence: TGTGCCGGCAGCTTAGATGGCCCCGGGGGGGCCTACGAGCAGTACTTC. It specifies CAGSLDGPGGAYEQYF.

This clonotype was detected a few times. One junction end does not reproduce the germline sequence, and a read error may be involved. The chain uses TRBV6-1 and TRBJ1-2; perhaps TRBD1 as D (5 bases). The germline V gene has CDR1 MNHNS and CDR2 SASEGT. The CDR3 totals 11 residues. The CDR3 spells CASSTGGTYSF. In DNA, the CDR3 is TGTGCCAGCAGCACCGGGGGAACGTACTCCTTC.

This clonotype was counted ten times or more. The chain has TRBV11-1 and TRBJ2-2, with D perhaps matching TRBD1 (6 bases). Deletions cut 2 bases from V and 0 bases from J, with 22 bases between. Germline values: CDR1 SGHAT, CDR2 FQDESV (reference sequence). CDR3 length: 20 amino acids. The CDR3 region has the DNA TGTGCCAGCAGCTTATTGGGGGAGATAAGACAGGAACCGAACACCGGGGAGCTGTTTTTT. Residues: CASSLLGEIRQEPNTGELFF.

This clonotype was counted at least ten times. The rearrangement links TRBV7-2 to TRBJ1-5; unclear D gene. Germline V gene data show CDR1 as SGHTA and CDR2 as FQGNSA. Trimming left V 1 base short and J 3 bases short, with 10 bases between. CDR3 length: 15 amino acids. This CDR3 reads CASSLVIGNNQPQHF. The CDR3 DNA is TGTGCCAGCAGCTTAGTGATAGGGAACAATCAGCCCCAGCATTTT.

A few counts support this clonotype. J is TRBJ2-7 and V is TRBV3-1; 8 bases map to TRBD2. V shed 0 bases, J shed 1 base, and the junction held 5 bases outside the gene matches. Germline CDR1 LGHDT, CDR2 YNNKEL (reference sequence). This CDR3 comprises 16 residues. The DNA for the CDR3 is TGTGCCAGCAGCCAAGATAGCGGACTAGCTTCCTACGAGCAGTACTTC. Translating gives CASSQDSGLASYEQYF.

Worth noting for this clonotype: A read error may be the cause here, since a much bigger clone is one base away. The conserved closing phenylalanine or tryptophan is absent in this CDR3, likely reflecting a read error. The chain uses TRBV3-1 and TRBJ1-1; D remains ambiguous. Germline values: CDR1 LGHDT, CDR2 YNNKEL (reference sequence). V lost 0 bases and J lost 4, with 12 bases in between. The CDR3 is 15 amino acids. The CDR3 reads CASSQEIRPSTEAFL. CDR3 nucleotides: TGTGCCAGCAGCCAAGAGATTAGACCCTCCACTGAAGCTTTCCTT.

At least ten counts were recorded for this clonotype. This chain uses TRBV19 with TRBJ1-1; 7 positions match TRBD1. Germline-derived CDR1 and CDR2 are LNHDA and SQIVND (reference sequence). This CDR3 contains 13 residues. V gave up 8 bases and J gave up 4 bases; unmatched junction bases: 7. CDR3 bases: TGTGCCAGTCGTTACGGGACAGTCACTGAAGCTTTCTTT. This encodes CASRYGTVTEAFF.

This chain connects TRBV9 to TRBJ2-3, with TRBD2 matching 7 bases. Trimming took 7 bases from V and 2 from J; bases not matched to a gene: 7. This CDR3 contains 14 residues. CDR1 is SGDLS and CDR2 is YYNGEE in the germline V gene. The CDR3 protein is CASGGGTPTDTQYF. The CDR3 nucleotides are TGTGCCAGCGGGGGGGGGACTCCCACAGATACGCAGTATTTT.

This clonotype has at least ten counts. The chain employs TRBV30 and TRBJ1-2; D gene ambiguous. The CDR3 consists of 12 residues. The germline V and J ends were trimmed by 1 base and 8 bases, with 11 bases remaining between them. CDR1 and CDR2 (germline): GTSNPN, SVGIG (reference sequence). The CDR3 nucleotides read TGTGCCTGGAGTGGCAGGCGTTACGGCTACACCTTC. It yields the protein CAWSGRRYGYTF.

The chain has TRBV6-1 and TRBJ2-2, with D uncertain. V gave up 2 bases and J gave up 1 base, with 8 bases separating them. CDR1 and CDR2 (germline): MNHNS, SASEGT. This CDR3 contains 15 residues. CDR3 sequence reads: CASSEYGQNTGELFF. In DNA, the CDR3 is TGTGCCAGCAGTGAATACGGGCAGAACACCGGGGAGCTGTTTTTT.

The rearrangement joins TRBV20-1 to TRBJ1-4, with a weak D call TRBD1 (6 bases). CDR3 size: 15 residues. CDR1 is DFQATT, CDR2 SNEGSKA, per germline (reference sequence). Trimming took 6 bases from V and 0 from J, leaving 14 bases between them. The CDR3 reads CSALDSATTNEKLFF. The CDR3 nucleotides read TGCAGTGCCTTGGACAGCGCGACAACTAATGAAAAACTGTTTTTT.

Only a few counts were recorded for this clonotype. This chain joins TRBV29-1 and TRBJ2-3; a possible D gene is TRBD2 (6 bases). Germline V gene data show CDR1 as SQVTM and CDR2 as ANQGSEA. The CDR3 consists of 14 residues. V shed 6 bases and J shed 2 bases, with 15 bases lying between them. The DNA for the CDR3 is TGCAGCGTGGGGGACTTTTCTAACACAGATACGCAGTATTTT. This encodes CSVGDFSNTDTQYF.

The chain combines TRBV18 with TRBJ2-3; TRBD2 is a possible D gene (7 bases). Looked up from germline, CDR1 is KGHSH and CDR2 is LQKENI. The CDR3 sequence is 15 residues long. Trimming pared 0 bases from V and 4 bases from J, leaving 11 bases between. CDR3 residues: CASSPPRGGPDTQYF. DNA for the CDR3: TGTGCCAGCTCACCACCGAGGGGGGGGCCAGATACGCAGTATTTT.

This clonotype occurred many times. The chain combines TRBV12-3 or TRBV12-4 with TRBJ2-1; the match to TRBD1 covers 11 bases. The CDR3 covers 14 residues. Germline trimming cut 8 bases from V and 0 bases from J; bases unmatched to any gene: 0. CDR3 protein: CASGQGASYNEQFF. CDR3 DNA: TGTGCCAGCGGACAGGGGGCCTCCTACAATGAGCAGTTCTTC.

The V and J genes are TRBV10-2 and TRBJ2-6, with D uncertain. CDR1 is WSHSY, CDR2 SAAADI, per germline. The CDR3 has 15 residues. Trimming left V 6 bases short and J 0 bases short, with 9 bases between. The CDR3 loop reads CASRAPGSGANVLTF. CDR3 nucleotide sequence: TGCGCCAGCAGGGCCCCGGGCTCTGGGGCCAACGTCCTGACTTTC.

This clonotype was found many times. The V gene is TRBV20-1, the J gene TRBJ2-3, with TRBD2 identical over 9 bases. After removal of 6 bases from V and 3 bases from J, the junction contained 7 bases not matched to a gene. This CDR3 region has 14 residues. Germline lookup yields CDR1 DFQATT and CDR2 SNEGSKA (reference sequence). The CDR3 bases are TGCAGTGCCCGGAGCGGGGGGAGGACAGATACGCAGTATTTT. The encoded protein is CSARSGGRTDTQYF.